The source of this T cell receptor (beta chain) is a study of blood T cell repertoires in COVID-19. J lost 7 bases, V lost 0 bases, and 5 bases had no gene match. The CDR3 consists of 15 residues. Germline assignment: CDR1 GTSNPN and CDR2 SVGIG (reference sequence). TCRdb keeps only in-frame clones here, not all; method: immunoSEQ multiplex PCR. The table has over 200,000 clones, over 75% seen once; the top ten hold 3.7%. The TCR was taken from a woman aged 25 to 45 who had been exposed to COVID-19. The chain combines TRBV30 with TRBJ2-1; 11 positions agree with TRBD2. Sample: PBMCs or T cells enriched from blood (not recorded which). The CDR3 here is CAWSVTSGRWNEQFF. The CDR3 DNA follows: TGTGCCTGGAGTGTAACTAGCGGGAGATGGAATGAGCAGTTCTTC.